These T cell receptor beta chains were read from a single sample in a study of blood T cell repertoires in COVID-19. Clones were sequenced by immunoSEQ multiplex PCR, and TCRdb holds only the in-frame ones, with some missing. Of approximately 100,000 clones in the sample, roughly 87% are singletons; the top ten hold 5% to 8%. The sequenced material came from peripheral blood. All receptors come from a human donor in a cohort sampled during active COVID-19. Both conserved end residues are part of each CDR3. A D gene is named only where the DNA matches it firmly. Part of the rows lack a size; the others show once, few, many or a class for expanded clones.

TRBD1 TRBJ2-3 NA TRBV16 TGTGCCAGCAGCCCGCCCTCCAGGGGGTTGGATACGCAGTATTTT CASSPPSRGLDTQYF
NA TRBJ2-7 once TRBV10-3 TGTGCCATCAGTGTGGCACAGGGAAGACGCGAGCAGTACTTC CAISVAQGRREQYF
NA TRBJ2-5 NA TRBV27 TGTGCCAGCAGGGGCCTCCAAGAGACCCAGTACTTC CASRGLQETQYF
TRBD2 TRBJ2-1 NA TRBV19 TGTGCCAGTAAGGAGCTAGCGGGAGGGTCCTACAATGAGCAGTTCTTC CASKELAGGSYNEQFF
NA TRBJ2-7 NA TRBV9 TGTGCCAGCAGCGTAGGCACTCGGGACTACGAGCAGTACTTC CASSVGTRDYEQYF
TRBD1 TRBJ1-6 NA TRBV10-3 TGTGCCATCAGGGACAGGGATAATTCACCCCTCCACTTT CAIRDRDNSPLHF
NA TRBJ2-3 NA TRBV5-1 TGCGCCAGCAGCGGGGGGGATACGCAGTATTTT CASSGGDTQYF
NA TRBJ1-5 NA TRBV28 TGTGCCAGCAGAGAAACAGTAGACAATCAGCCCCAGCATTTT CASRETVDNQPQHF
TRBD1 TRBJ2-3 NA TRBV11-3 TGTGCCAGCAGCCATGTCCGCCAATCGGACAGGGCCGATACGCAGTATTTT CASSHVRQSDRADTQYF
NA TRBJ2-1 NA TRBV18 TGTGCCAGCTCACCAAACAGCAACAATGAGCAGTTCTTC CASSPNSNNEQFF
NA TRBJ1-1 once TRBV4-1 TGCGCCAGCAGCCAACGCAGGGGCACTGAAGCTTTCTTT CASSQRRGTEAFF
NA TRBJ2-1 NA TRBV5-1 TGCGCCAGCAGCCGGGGGGACAGGTCCAATGAGCAGTTCTTC CASSRGDRSNEQFF
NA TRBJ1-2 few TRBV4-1 TGCGCCAGCAGCCTCCGAGACAGGCAACTTTATGGCTACACCTTC CASSLRDRQLYGYTF
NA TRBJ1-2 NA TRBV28 TGTGCCACTTCAGGGATGGTCAGCTTCTATGGCTACACCTTC CATSGMVSFYGYTF
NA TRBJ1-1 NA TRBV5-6 TGTGCCAGCAGCTTTGGTGCAGGGGATAGCACTGAAGCTTTCTTT CASSFGAGDSTEAFF
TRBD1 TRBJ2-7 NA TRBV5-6 TGTGCCAGCAGCTTGGTGGGACAGGGTAGATACGAGCAGTACTTC CASSLVGQGRYEQYF
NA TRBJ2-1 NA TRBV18 TGTGCCAGCTCACCGGACGGGGACTACAATGAGCAGTTCTTC CASSPDGDYNEQFF
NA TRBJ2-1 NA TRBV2 TGTGCCAGCAGGCCCCTTAGGGACTCCAATGAGCAGTTCTTC CASRPLRDSNEQFF
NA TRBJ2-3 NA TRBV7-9 TGTGCCAGCAGCTTAGTAGTCCCCGATACGCAGTATTTT CASSLVVPDTQYF
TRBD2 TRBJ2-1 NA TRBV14 TGTGCCAGCAGCCAAGGTCAAGCGGGATATCGATACAATGAGCAGTTCTTC CASSQGQAGYRYNEQFF
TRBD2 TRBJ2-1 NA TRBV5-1 TGCGCCAGCAGCCTCACTAGCGGGAGTGACAATGAGCAGTTCTTC CASSLTSGSDNEQFF
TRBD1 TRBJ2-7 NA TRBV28 TGTGCCAGCCGGCCCACAGGGGGCTCCTACGAGCAGTACTTC CASRPTGGSYEQYF
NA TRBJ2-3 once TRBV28 TGTGCCAGCACTTCGGGTAGCACAGATACGCAGTATTTT CASTSGSTDTQYF
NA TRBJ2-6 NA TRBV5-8 TGTGCCAGCAGCTTGACAGACCCTGGGGCCAACGTCCTGACTTTC CASSLTDPGANVLTF
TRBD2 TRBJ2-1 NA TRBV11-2 TGTGCCAGCAGCTTAGAGGTCCTAGCGGGAGGTGTTTATGAGCAGTTCTTC CASSLEVLAGGVYEQFF
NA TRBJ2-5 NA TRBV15 TGTGCCACCAGCAGAGCTTTAGGAGTCAGGGCGTACCAAGAGACCCAGTACTTC CATSRALGVRAYQETQYF
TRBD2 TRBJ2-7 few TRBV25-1 TGTGCCGCAACCCGGGGGGGGGTCCACGAGCAGTACTTC CAATRGGVHEQYF
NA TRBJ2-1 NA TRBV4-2 TGTGCCAGCAGCCAAGCCACTTACAATGAGCAGTTCTTC CASSQATYNEQFF
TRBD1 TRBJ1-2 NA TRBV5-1 TGCGCCAGCAGCCAGGACAGGGGGTCAAGCTATGGCTACACCTTC CASSQDRGSSYGYTF
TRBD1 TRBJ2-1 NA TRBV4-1 TGCGCCAGCAGCCGACCTCGTGGGACAGGGTTGTCAAATGAGCAGTTCTTC CASSRPRGTGLSNEQFF
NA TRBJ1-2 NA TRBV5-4 TGTGCCAGCAGCTTGTGGACAGCTAACTATGGCTACACCTTC CASSLWTANYGYTF
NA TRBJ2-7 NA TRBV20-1 TGCAGTGCTAGCGTATCCTACGAGCAGTACTTC CSASVSYEQYF
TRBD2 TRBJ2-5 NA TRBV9 TGTGCCAGCAGCGTAGAGCGGGAGGGCCCAGAGACCCAGTACTTC CASSVEREGPETQYF
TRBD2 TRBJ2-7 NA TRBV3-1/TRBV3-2 TGTGCCAGCAGCCAACCCTCGGGACTAGCGGGAATGAACGAGCAGTACTTC CASSQPSGLAGMNEQYF
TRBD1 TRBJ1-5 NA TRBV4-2 TGTGCCAGCAGCCAGAACAGGGGGGATCAGCCCCAGCATTTT CASSQNRGDQPQHF
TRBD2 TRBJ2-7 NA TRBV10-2 TGCGCCAGCAAAATTGGGCTAGCGGGAGGGCGTGAGCAGTACTTC CASKIGLAGGREQYF
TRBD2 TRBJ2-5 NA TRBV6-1 TGTGCCAGCAGAGGGGGACTAGCGGGAGGACCAATTTACTTC CASRGGLAGGPIYF
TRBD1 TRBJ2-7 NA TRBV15 TGTGCCACCAGCAGAGACAGGGGGACAACCTACGAGCAGTACTTC CATSRDRGTTYEQYF
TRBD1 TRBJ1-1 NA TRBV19 TGTGCCAGTAGTATGGGACAGGGAGTTCCCCCTGAAGCTTTCTTT CASSMGQGVPPEAFF
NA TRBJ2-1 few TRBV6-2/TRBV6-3 TGTGCCAGCAGTTTCGGTAGCTCCTACAATGAGCAGTTCTTC CASSFGSSYNEQFF